One and the same sample provided the 19 T cell receptor beta chains below, sequenced in a study of blood T cell repertoires in COVID-19. Only in-frame clones appear in the TCRdb table, and some are missing; sequencing was by immunoSEQ multiplex PCR. The sample lists under 400,000 clones, around 87% occurring once. Source material: peripheral blood. The origin of the receptors is a woman aged 30 to 39 with COVID-19, enrolled during active disease.

The chain combines TRBV6-1 with TRBJ1-2, with D unclear. The CDR3 consists of 14 residues. Germline values: CDR1 MNHNS, CDR2 SASEGT. V gave up 0 bases and J gave up 2 bases, with 7 bases separating them. The chain's CDR3 is CASSEAGSNYGYTF. As DNA, the CDR3 is TGTGCCAGCAGTGAAGCGGGCAGCAACTATGGCTACACCTTC.

V gene TRBV10-3 combines with J gene TRBJ2-7; a weak D match, TRBD1 (6 bases). V dropped 10 bases and J dropped 13 bases, with 20 bases sitting between them. The CDR3 contains 11 residues. In germline, CDR1 is ENHRY, CDR2 SYGVKD. CDR3 sequence reads: CANSWDNAFYF. CDR3 bases: TGTGCCAACTCTTGGGACAACGCATTCTACTTC.

V gene TRBV18 combines with J gene TRBJ2-1; 11 bases agree with TRBD2. The ends lost 6 bases at V and 5 bases at J; junction bases unmatched: 6. CDR3 length: 15 amino acids. Germline V gene lookup returns CDR1 KGHSH and CDR2 LQKENI. The CDR3 reads CASSLGTSGNNEQFF. The CDR3 DNA reads TGTGCCAGCTCTCTTGGGACTAGCGGAAACAATGAGCAGTTCTTC.

This chain connects TRBV19 to TRBJ2-1; 11 bases fit TRBD2. CDR3 size: 15 residues. Germline trimming cut 4 bases from V and 4 bases from J; bases unmatched to any gene: 3. The V gene's germline CDR1 is LNHDA and CDR2 SQIVND (reference sequence). CDR3: CASSRGTSGYNEQFF. DNA of the CDR3: TGTGCCAGTAGTAGGGGGACTAGCGGTTACAATGAGCAGTTCTTC.

This sequence joins TRBV28 and TRBJ1-2; the D is unclear. CDR1 and CDR2 (germline): MDHEN, SYDVKM. V lost 7 bases to trimming and J lost 4 bases, with 13 bases between them. The CDR3 is 13 amino acids. CDR3 bases: TGTGCCAGCACCCCTTCCGTCCGCTATGGCTACACCTTC. It is translated as CASTPSVRYGYTF.

The rearrangement joins TRBV4-2 to TRBJ2-2; D gene ambiguous. The CDR3 is 16 amino acids. Germline loops: CDR1 LGHNA, CDR2 YNFKEQ. Between the trimmed V and J ends, which lost 4 bases and 6 bases, there was a span of 18 bases. The CDR3, as DNA: TGTGCCAGCAGCCCAGCAGGTCAGGCTCTCGCCGGGGAGCTGTTTTTT. Protein product: CASSPAGQALAGELFF.

V usage is TRBV11-3 and J usage is TRBJ2-1, with 13 bases that match TRBD2. V lost 4 bases to trimming and J lost 7 bases; unmatched junction nucleotides: 7. CDR1 and CDR2 from the germline V gene are SGHNT and YENEEA. CDR3 size: 16 residues. The CDR3 DNA reads as TGTGCCAGCAGCTCACGGACTAGCGGGAGCTGGAATGAGCAGTTCTTC. Translation: CASSSRTSGSWNEQFF. Combining the CDR3 with reference TRBV11-3 and TRBJ2-1 gives the whole variable domain EAGVVQSPRYKIIEKKQPVAFWCNPISGHNTLYWYLQNLGQGPELLIRYENEEAVDDSQLPKDRFSAERLKGVDSTLKIQPAELGDSAVYLCASSSRTSGSWNEQFFGPGTRLTVL.

The CDR3: CASSRDRGLYEQYF. The CDR3 DNA reads as TGTGCCAGCTCAAGGGACAGGGGGCTCTACGAGCAGTACTTC. The chain has TRBV18 and TRBJ2-7; TRBD1 matches 12 bases. V lost 5 bases to trimming and J lost 3 bases; unmatched junction nucleotides: 2. Germline CDR1 KGHSH, CDR2 LQKENI. CDR3 length: 14 amino acids.

This clone occurred once. The same CDR3 is also encoded by other DNA sequences in this sample. V is TRBV5-1 and J is TRBJ2-7; 10 positions match TRBD2. Germline V gives CDR1 SGHRS, CDR2 YFSETQ. The junction had 6 bases not matched to a gene; V was cut back by 2 bases and J by 7 bases. This CDR3 is built from 14 residues. CDR3 nucleotides: TGCGCCAGCAGCTTAGGACTAGCGGTAGATGAGCAGTACTTC. Translating it yields CASSLGLAVDEQYF.

The J gene is TRBJ1-5, the V gene TRBV28; weak D call: TRBD1 (5 bases). With 3 bases removed from V and 7 bases from J, the gap between germline ends came to 13 bases. The CDR3 loop spans 14 amino acids. CDR1 and CDR2 (germline): MDHEN, SYDVKM. The CDR3 DNA reads as TGTGCCAGCAGTTTGGAAGGGGTTGGCCAGCCCCAGCATTTT. This codes for CASSLEGVGQPQHF.

This rearrangement joins TRBV5-1 to TRBJ1-1, with a possible D match to TRBD1 (6 bases). The CDR3 is 14 amino acids. Germline V gene data show CDR1 as SGHRS and CDR2 as YFSETQ. The ends were cut back, 0 bases at V and 7 bases at J, with 13 bases in the middle. Here the CDR3 DNA reads TGCGCCAGCAGCTTGGGGGTCAGGGACAATGAAGCTTTCTTT. Protein product: CASSLGVRDNEAFF.

This chain uses TRBV10-1 with TRBJ2-2, with D perhaps matching TRBD1 (6 bases). There are 14 residues in the CDR3. V dropped 5 bases and J dropped 1 base, with 8 bases sitting between them. Germline values: CDR1 WNHNN, CDR2 SYGVQD (reference sequence). CDR3 nucleotide sequence: TGCGCCAGCAGTCAGACAGGGAACACCGGGGAGCTGTTTTTT. Translated: CASSQTGNTGELFF.

V is TRBV28 and J is TRBJ2-3, with 7 bases that match TRBD1. The CDR3 sequence is 15 residues long. CDR1 is MDHEN, CDR2 SYDVKM, per germline. J lost 3 bases, V lost 4 bases, and 7 bases had no gene match. CDR3 nucleotides: TGTGCCAGCAGTTCCGGGGACAGTACAACAGATACGCAGTATTTT. Its protein is CASSSGDSTTDTQYF.

This clone was recorded a few times. The chain has TRBV6-1 and TRBJ2-3, with 11 nucleotides matching TRBD2. The V and J ends lost 3 bases and 4 bases, in that order; junction bases with no gene match: 3. The CDR3 runs 15 residues. From germline, CDR1 is MNHNS and CDR2 SASEGT. This chain's CDR3 is CASSETSGMPDTQYF. In DNA, the CDR3 is TGTGCCAGCAGTGAGACTAGCGGGATGCCAGATACGCAGTATTTT.

Here the CDR3 reads CASRSSASSYEQYF. Written as DNA, the CDR3 is TGTGCCAGTAGGTCTAGCGCGAGCTCCTACGAGCAGTACTTC. This chain uses TRBV19 with TRBJ2-7; a possible D gene is TRBD2 (6 bases). Trimming removed 6 bases from V and 0 bases from J, with 12 bases in between. There are 14 residues in the CDR3. CDR1 LNHDA and CDR2 SQIVND come from the germline V gene (reference sequence).

The chain employs TRBV11-2 and TRBJ2-3, with D tentatively TRBD2 (5 bases). V dropped 9 bases and J dropped 5 bases, with 15 bases sitting between them. The CDR3 runs to 13 residues. Germline-derived CDR1 and CDR2 are SGHAT and FQNNGV. CDR3 nucleotide sequence: TGTGCCAGTACCCGGGGAGTTGTAGATACGCAGTATTTT. Protein: CASTRGVVDTQYF.

This clone showed up just a few times. The chain joins TRBV2 to TRBJ2-3, with D unclear. Looked up from germline, CDR1 is SNHLY and CDR2 is FYNNEI. V lost 3 bases and J lost 3, with 7 bases in between. This CDR3 is 13 amino acids long. CDR3 residues: CASSERLTDTQYF. The CDR3 DNA reads as TGTGCCAGCAGTGAGAGGCTGACAGATACGCAGTATTTT.

This clone appeared a single time. The chain joins TRBV2 to TRBJ2-4; 8 nucleotides align to TRBD2. The junction had 7 bases not matched to a gene; V was cut back by 8 bases and J by 1 base. The germline V gene encodes CDR1 SNHLY and CDR2 FYNNEI. This CDR3 spans 15 amino acids. The CDR3 sequence: CASGSGGEAKNIQYF. CDR3 nucleotides: TGTGCCAGCGGATCGGGGGGGGAGGCCAAAAACATTCAGTACTTC.

The chain is built from TRBV3-1 (or the pseudogene TRBV3-2) and TRBJ2-7; TRBD2 matches at 7 bases. Germline loops: CDR1 LGHDT, CDR2 YNNKEL (reference sequence). This CDR3 region has 12 residues. The J segment lost 5 bases and the V segment lost 6 bases, leaving 4 bases of the junction unmatched. The CDR3: CASSRLADEQYF. The CDR3 bases are TGTGCCAGCAGTCGTCTAGCGGACGAGCAGTACTTC.